This T cell receptor beta chain derives from a study of regulatory T cells in long-lasting Graves disease. Time point defined: newly diagnosed GD, antithyroid drugs for less than 3 months. PBMC RNA served as the TCR library source. CDR1 is SGHRS and CDR2 is YFSETQ in the germline V gene. V was pared by 5 bases and J by 4 bases, with 15 bases between. CDR3 length: 14 residues. The study, taken as a whole, reports: Segments TRBV28, TRBJ1-2 and TRBJ2-5 showed preferential usage in persistent disease.

Building of the TCR beta libraries involved iRepertoire HTBI primers and Arm-PCR of CDR3 regions. Each CDR3 protein is one row after TCRdb ran MiXCR on the multiplex PCR reads. The profile shows 450,000 to 650,000 distinct CDR3 sequences, roughly a sixth of them singletons. This clonotype was counted at least ten times. Its antigen is as yet unknown. These data were also filed under a second study, of T cells in Graves' hyperthyroidism and ophthalmopathy. From that study: TCR CDR3 underwent first-round RT-PCR with the HTBI primer set. It was a median around seven months before onset that the model predicted ophthalmopathy.

This receptor was identified in a woman aged 40 to 65 with Graves disease. The chain links TRBV5-1 to TRBJ1-1, with D unclear. Sequencing was performed on peripheral blood mononuclear cells (PBMCs), taken at new diagnosis, from a patient treated with antithyroid drugs. The CDR3 DNA reads TGCGCCAGCAGTTTGCAAAGGTGGGCCACTGAAGCTTTCTTT. This sequence encodes CASSLQRWATEAFF. Supplemented by reference TRBV5-1 and TRBJ1-1, the full variable domain reads KAGVTQTPRYLIKTRGQQVTLSCSPISGHRSVSWYQQTPGQGLQFLFEYFSETQRNKGNFPGRFSGRQFSNSRSEMNVSTLELGDSALYLCASSLQRWATEAFFGQGTRLTVV.